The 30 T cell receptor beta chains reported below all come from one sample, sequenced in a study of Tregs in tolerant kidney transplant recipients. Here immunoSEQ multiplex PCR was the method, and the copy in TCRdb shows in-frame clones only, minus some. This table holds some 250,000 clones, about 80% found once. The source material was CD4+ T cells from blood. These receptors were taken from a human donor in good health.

The CDR3 DNA sequence: TGTGCCAGCTCACCTCAAACCCCGGGACAAGGACAAGAGACCCAGTACTTC. It encodes CASSPQTPGQGQETQYF. The genes are TRBV18 and TRBJ2-5; D is perhaps TRBD1 (6 bases). V was trimmed by 3 bases and J by 2 bases, leaving 19 bases between them. This CDR3 region has 17 residues. CDR1 and CDR2 from the germline V gene are KGHSH and LQKENI.

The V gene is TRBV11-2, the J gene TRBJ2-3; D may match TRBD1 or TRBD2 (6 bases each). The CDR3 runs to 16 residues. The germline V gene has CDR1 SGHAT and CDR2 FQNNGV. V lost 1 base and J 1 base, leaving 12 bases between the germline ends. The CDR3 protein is CASSLAGARGTDTQYF. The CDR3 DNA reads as TGTGCCAGCAGCTTAGCGGGGGCCCGGGGCACAGATACGCAGTATTTT.

The CDR3 DNA sequence: TGTGCCAGCAGCACTAGCACAGATACGCAGTATTTT. Residues: CASSTSTDTQYF. The V and J genes are TRBV7-9 and TRBJ2-3; D is undetermined. Trimming removed 5 bases at V and 0 bases at J, with 3 bases between. The CDR3 consists of 12 residues. Per germline, CDR1 SEHNR and CDR2 FQNEAQ (reference sequence).

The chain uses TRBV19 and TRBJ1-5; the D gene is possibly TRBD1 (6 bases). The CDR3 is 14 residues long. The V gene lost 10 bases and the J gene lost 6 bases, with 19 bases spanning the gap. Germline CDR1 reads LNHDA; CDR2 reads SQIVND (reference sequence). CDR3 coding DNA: TGTGCCATTCACAGGGAGCACGGTTTTCAGCCCCAGCATTTT. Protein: CAIHREHGFQPQHF.

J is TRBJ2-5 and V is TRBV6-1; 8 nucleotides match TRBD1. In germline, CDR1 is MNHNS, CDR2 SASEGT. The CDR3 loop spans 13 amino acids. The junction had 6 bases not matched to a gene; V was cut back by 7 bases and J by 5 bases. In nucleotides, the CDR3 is TGTGCCAGCAAGACAGGGGTCCGGGAGACCCAGTACTTC. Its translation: CASKTGVRETQYF.

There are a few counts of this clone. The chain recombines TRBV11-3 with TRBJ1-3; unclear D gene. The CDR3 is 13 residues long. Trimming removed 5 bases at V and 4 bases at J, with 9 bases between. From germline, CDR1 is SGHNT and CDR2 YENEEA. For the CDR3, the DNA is TGTGCCAGCAGCAGGGAATCCGGAAACACCATATATTTT. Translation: CASSRESGNTIYF.

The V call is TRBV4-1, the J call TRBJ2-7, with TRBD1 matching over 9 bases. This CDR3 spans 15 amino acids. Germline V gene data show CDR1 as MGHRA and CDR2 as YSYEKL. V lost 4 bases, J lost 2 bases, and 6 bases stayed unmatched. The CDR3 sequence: CASSPRDRDTYEQYF. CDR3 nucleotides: TGCGCCAGCAGCCCCCGGGACAGGGATACCTACGAGCAGTACTTC.

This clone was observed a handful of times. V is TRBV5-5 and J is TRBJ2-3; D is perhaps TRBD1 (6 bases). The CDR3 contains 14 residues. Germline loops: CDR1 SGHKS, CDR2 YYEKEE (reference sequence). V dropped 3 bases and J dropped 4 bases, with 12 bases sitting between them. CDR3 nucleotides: TGTGCCAGCAGCTCAAACAGGGCTTCAGATACGCAGTATTTT. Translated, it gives CASSSNRASDTQYF. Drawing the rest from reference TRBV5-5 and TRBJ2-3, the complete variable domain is DAGVTQSPTHLIKTRGQQVTLRCSPISGHKSVSWYQQVLGQGPQFIFQYYEKEERGRGNFPDRFSARQFPNYSSELNVNALLLGDSALYLCASSSNRASDTQYFGPGTRLTVL.

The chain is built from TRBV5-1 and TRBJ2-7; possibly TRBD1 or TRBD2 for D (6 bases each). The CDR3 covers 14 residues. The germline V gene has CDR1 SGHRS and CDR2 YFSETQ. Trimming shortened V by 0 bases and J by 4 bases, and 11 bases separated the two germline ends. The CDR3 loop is CASSLGGTPYEQYF. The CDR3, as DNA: TGCGCCAGCAGCTTGGGCGGGACACCATACGAGCAGTACTTC.

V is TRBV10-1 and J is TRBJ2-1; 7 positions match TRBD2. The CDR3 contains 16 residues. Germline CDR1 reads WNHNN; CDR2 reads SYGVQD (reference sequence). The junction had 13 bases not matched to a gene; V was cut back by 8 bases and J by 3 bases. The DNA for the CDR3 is TGCGCCAGCCGGGGGAACGGCGGGGGACTCTACAATGAGCAGTTCTTC. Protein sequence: CASRGNGGGLYNEQFF.

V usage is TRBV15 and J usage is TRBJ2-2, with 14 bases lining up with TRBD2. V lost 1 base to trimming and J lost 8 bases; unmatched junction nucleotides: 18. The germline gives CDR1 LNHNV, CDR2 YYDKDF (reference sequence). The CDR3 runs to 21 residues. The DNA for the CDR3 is TGTGCCACCAGCAGAGTACGGACAGGGGGCTGGGGACTAGCGGGAGTTGGGGAGCTGTTTTTT. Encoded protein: CATSRVRTGGWGLAGVGELFF.

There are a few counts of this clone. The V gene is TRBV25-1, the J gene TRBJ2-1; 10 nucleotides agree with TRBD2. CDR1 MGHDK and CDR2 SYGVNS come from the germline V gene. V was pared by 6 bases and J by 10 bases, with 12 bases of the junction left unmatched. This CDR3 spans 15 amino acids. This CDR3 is CASSLGSGRGNEQFF. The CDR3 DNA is TGTGCCAGCAGCCTGGGGAGCGGGAGGGGAAACGAGCAGTTCTTC.

The DNA for the CDR3 is TGCGCCAGCAGGCGTCTGTATAAAGACAGTAGCAATCAGCCCCAGCATTTT. Its translation: CASRRLYKDSSNQPQHF. The rearrangement joins TRBV4-1 to TRBJ1-5; D is perhaps TRBD1 (5 bases). Trimming shortened V by 6 bases and J by 0 bases, and 18 bases separated the two germline ends. Germline CDR1 MGHRA, CDR2 YSYEKL. The CDR3 covers 17 residues.

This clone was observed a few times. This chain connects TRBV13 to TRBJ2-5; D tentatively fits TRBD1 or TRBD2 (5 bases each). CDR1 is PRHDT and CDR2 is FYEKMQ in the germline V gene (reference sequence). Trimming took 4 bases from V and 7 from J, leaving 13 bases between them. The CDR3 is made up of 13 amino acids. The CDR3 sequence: CASSSGRDGTQYF. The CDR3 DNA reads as TGTGCCAGCAGCTCGGGACGGGACGGGACCCAGTACTTC.

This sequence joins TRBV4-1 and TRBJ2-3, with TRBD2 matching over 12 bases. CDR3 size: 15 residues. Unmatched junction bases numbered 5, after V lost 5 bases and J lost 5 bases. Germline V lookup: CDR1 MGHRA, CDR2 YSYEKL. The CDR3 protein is CASSALAGGRDTQYF. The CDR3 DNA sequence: TGCGCCAGCAGCGCCCTAGCGGGGGGGCGAGATACGCAGTATTTT.

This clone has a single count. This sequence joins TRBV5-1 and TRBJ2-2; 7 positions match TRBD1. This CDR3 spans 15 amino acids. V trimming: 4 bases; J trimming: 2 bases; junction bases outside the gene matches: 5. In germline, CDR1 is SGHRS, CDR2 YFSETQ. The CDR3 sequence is CASSTGTANTGELFF. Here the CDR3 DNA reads TGCGCCAGCAGCACCGGGACAGCAAACACCGGGGAGCTGTTTTTT.

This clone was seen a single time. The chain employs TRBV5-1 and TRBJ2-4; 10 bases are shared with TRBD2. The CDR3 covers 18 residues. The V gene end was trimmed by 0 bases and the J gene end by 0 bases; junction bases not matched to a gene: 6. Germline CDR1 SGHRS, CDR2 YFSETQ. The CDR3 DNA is TGCGCCAGCAGCTTGGCGAGCGGGGGGGCCTTAGCCAAAAACATTCAGTACTTC. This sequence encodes CASSLASGGALAKNIQYF.

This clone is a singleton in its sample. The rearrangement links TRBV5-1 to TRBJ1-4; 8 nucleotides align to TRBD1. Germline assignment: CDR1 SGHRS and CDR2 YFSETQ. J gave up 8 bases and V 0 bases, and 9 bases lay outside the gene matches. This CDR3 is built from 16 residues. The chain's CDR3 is CASSLGLGQDEEKLFF. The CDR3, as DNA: TGCGCCAGCAGCTTGGGTCTGGGACAGGACGAGGAAAAACTGTTTTTT.

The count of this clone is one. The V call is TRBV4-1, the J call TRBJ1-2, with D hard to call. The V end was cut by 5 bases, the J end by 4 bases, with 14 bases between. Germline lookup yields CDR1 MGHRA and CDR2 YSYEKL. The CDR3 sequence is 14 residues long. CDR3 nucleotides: TGCGCCAGCAGCTTCGATCCCCGTGGCTATGGCTACACCTTC. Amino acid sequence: CASSFDPRGYGYTF.

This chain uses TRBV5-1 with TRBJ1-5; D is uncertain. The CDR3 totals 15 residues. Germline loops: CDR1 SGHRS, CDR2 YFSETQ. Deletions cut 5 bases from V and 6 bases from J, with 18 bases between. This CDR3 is CASRLAPQDSQPQHF. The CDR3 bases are TGCGCCAGCAGGCTGGCCCCCCAGGATAGTCAGCCCCAGCATTTT.

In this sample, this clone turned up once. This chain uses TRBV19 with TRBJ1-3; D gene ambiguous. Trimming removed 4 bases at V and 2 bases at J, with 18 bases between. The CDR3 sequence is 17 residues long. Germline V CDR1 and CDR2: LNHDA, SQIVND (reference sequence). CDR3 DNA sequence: TGTGCCAGTAGTAACCCCGGTGGAGCCAGCACTGGAAACACCATATATTTT. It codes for CASSNPGGASTGNTIYF.

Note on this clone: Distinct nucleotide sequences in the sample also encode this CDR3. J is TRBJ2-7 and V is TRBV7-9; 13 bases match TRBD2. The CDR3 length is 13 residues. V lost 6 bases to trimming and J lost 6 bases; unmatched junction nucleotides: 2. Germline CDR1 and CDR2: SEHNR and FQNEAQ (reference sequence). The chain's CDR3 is CASSRTSGGEQYF. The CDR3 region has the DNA TGTGCCAGCAGTCGGACTAGCGGGGGCGAGCAGTACTTC.

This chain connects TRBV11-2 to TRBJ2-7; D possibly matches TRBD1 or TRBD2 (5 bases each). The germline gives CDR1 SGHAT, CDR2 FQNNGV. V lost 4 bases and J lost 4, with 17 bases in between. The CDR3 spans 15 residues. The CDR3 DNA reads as TGTGCCAGCAGCTCCCCAAGGGGCCGGGATTACGAGCAGTACTTC. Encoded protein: CASSSPRGRDYEQYF.

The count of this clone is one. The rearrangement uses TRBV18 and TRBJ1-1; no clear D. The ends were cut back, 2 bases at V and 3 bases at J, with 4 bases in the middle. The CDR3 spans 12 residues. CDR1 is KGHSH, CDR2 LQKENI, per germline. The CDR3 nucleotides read TGTGCCAGCTCACCAGGCTACACTGAAGCTTTCTTT. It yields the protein CASSPGYTEAFF.

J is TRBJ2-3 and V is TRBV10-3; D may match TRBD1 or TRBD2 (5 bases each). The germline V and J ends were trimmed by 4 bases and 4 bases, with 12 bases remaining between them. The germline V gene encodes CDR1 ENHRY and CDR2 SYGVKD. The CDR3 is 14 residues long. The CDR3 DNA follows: TGTGCCATCAGTGCAGCGTTGGGGGCAGATACGCAGTATTTT. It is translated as CAISAALGADTQYF.

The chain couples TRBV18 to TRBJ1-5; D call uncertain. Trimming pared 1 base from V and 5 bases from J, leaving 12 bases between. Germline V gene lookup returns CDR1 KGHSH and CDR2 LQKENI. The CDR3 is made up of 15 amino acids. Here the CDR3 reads CASSPLGGRDQPQHF. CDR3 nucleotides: TGTGCCAGCTCACCACTCGGCGGAAGGGATCAGCCCCAGCATTTT.

The CDR3 sequence: CASSRYGTTDTQYF. Here the CDR3 DNA reads TGTGCCAGCTCTCGGTACGGGACCACAGATACGCAGTATTTT. The chain has TRBV9 and TRBJ2-3; either TRBD1 or TRBD2 may supply D (5 bases each). V lost 7 bases and J lost 2, with 14 bases in between. This CDR3 is 14 amino acids long. Germline loops: CDR1 SGDLS, CDR2 YYNGEE.

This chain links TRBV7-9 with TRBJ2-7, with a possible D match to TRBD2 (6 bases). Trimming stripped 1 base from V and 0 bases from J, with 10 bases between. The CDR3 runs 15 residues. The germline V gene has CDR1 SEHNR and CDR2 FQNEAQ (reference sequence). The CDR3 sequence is CASSLDRGFSYEQYF. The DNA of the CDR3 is TGTGCCAGCAGCTTAGACCGGGGGTTCTCCTACGAGCAGTACTTC.

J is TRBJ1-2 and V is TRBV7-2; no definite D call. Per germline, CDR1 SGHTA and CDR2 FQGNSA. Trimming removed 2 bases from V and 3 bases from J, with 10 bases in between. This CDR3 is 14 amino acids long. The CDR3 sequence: CASSLSIRDYGYTF. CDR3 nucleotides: TGTGCCAGCAGCTTAAGTATAAGGGACTATGGCTACACCTTC. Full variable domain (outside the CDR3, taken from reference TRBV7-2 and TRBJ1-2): GAGVSQSPSNKVTEKGKDVELRCDPISGHTALYWYRQSLGQGLEFLIYFQGNSAPDKSGLPSDRFSAERTGGSVSTLTIQRTQQEDSAVYLCASSLSIRDYGYTFGSGTRLTVV.

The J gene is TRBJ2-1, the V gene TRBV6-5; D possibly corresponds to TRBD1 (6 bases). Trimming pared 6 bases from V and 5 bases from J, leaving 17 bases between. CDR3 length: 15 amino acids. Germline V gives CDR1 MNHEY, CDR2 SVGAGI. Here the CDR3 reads CASSPPDSRNNEQFF. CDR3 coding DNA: TGTGCCAGCAGCCCCCCGGACAGCAGAAACAATGAGCAGTTCTTC.